The clone carrying this TCR beta chain was seen only once. Per the study methods: Reference gene primers were amplified, and this amplification served to estimate nucleated cell counts. Only in-frame clones appear in the TCRdb table, and some are missing; sequencing was by immunoSEQ multiplex PCR. Clonal size and the V and J genes are those of that table, whereas D and trimming came from the DNA. The sample lists about 330,000 clones, roughly 87% occurring once. Germline CDR1 is MNHEY and CDR2 is SMNVEV (reference sequence). V shed 3 bases and J 3 bases; nucleotides not matched to a gene: 4. The CDR3 covers 15 residues. This entry belongs to a study of blood T cell repertoires in COVID-19. Study information: T cells, B-cell-depleted T cells, or PBMCs supplied cDNA or gDNA.

Seattle participants joined during active infection and were tracked over time. This receptor was identified in a man aged 30 to 39 with COVID-19, enrolled during active disease. Specimen: peripheral blood. The chain couples TRBV27 to TRBJ2-3; 9 bases agree with TRBD2. This CDR3 reads CASSFWRGGTDTQYF. CDR3 coding DNA: TGTGCCAGCAGTTTCTGGCGGGGGGGGACAGATACGCAGTATTTT.